This is a list of T cell receptor beta chains from one sample in a study of cytomegalovirus exposure and HLA in healthy donors. Measured with immunoSEQ multiplex PCR; TCRdb has only the in-frame clones, and not every one. The sample lists roughly 54,000 clones, 70% to 80% seen once, with 15% to 20% in the top ten. The sequencing sample was made of PBMCs. These receptors all stem from a woman aged 60-75 years in good health and CMV-seropositive. CDR3s include the opening cysteine and the closing phenylalanine or tryptophan. The order of the fields is J gene, V gene, D gene, clone size, CDR3 protein, CDR3 DNA. A D gene is named only where the DNA matches it firmly. A row's size may be missing; if present it is once, few, many or a size class.

>TRBJ1-1|TRBV6-5|NA|NA
CASSYPGVNTEAFF
TGTGCCAGCAGTTACCCGGGGGTGAACACTGAAGCTTTCTTT
>TRBJ1-2|TRBV5-4|NA|few
CASSSGQKYGYTF
TGTGCCAGCAGCTCTGGACAGAAATATGGCTACACCTTC
>TRBJ2-7|TRBV5-4|NA|NA
CASSLMDSPYEQYF
TGTGCCAGCAGCTTAATGGACAGTCCCTACGAGCAGTACTTC
>TRBJ1-1|TRBV5-1|TRBD1|NA
CASRAGGTRDTEAFF
TGCGCCAGCAGAGCAGGGGGAACGAGGGACACTGAAGCTTTCTTT
>TRBJ1-1|TRBV7-8|TRBD1|NA
CASSLGQGTEAFF
TGTGCCAGCAGCTTAGGACAGGGCACTGAAGCTTTCTTT
>TRBJ1-2|TRBV7-2|TRBD1|once
CASSLRGQSDGYTF
TGTGCCAGCAGCTTAAGGGGACAGTCTGATGGCTACACCTTC
>TRBJ2-7|TRBV6-1|NA|few
CASSESHVARYEQYF
TGTGCCAGCAGTGAATCCCACGTTGCGCGCTACGAGCAGTACTTC
>TRBJ1-1|TRBV5-6|NA|NA
CASSLAGGSEAFF
TGTGCCAGCAGCTTGGCCGGAGGCTCTGAAGCTTTCTTT
>TRBJ2-3|TRBV5-1|TRBD2|few
CASSLAAGEDTQYF
TGCGCCAGCAGCTTGGCGGCGGGGGAAGATACGCAGTATTTT
>TRBJ2-1|TRBV7-2|NA|NA
CASSLGGGGPNNEQFF
TGTGCCAGCAGCTTAGGGGGCGGGGGCCCAAACAATGAGCAGTTCTTC
>TRBJ1-1|TRBV29-1|NA|NA
CSVLQGSTEAFF
TGCAGCGTCCTACAGGGTAGTACTGAAGCTTTCTTT
>TRBJ2-3|TRBV11-3|NA|few
CASSFVPTDTQYF
TGTGCCAGCAGCTTCGTTCCCACAGATACGCAGTATTTT
>TRBJ1-3|TRBV5-5|TRBD1|few
CASSLEGQGRNTIYF
TGTGCCAGCAGCTTGGAGGGACAGGGGAGAAACACCATATATTTT
>TRBJ2-3|TRBV2|TRBD2|NA
CASSPGTSGRSTDTQYF
TGTGCCAGCAGCCCTGGGACTAGCGGGCGTAGCACAGATACGCAGTATTTT
>TRBJ1-1|TRBV7-6|NA|NA
CASSFFSDRWGMNTEAFF
TGTGCCAGCAGCTTTTTCTCTGACAGGTGGGGTATGAACACTGAAGCTTTCTTT
>TRBJ2-7|TRBV7-8|TRBD1|NA
CASSLAYPGGYEQYF
TGTGCCAGCAGCTTAGCTTACCCAGGGGGCTACGAGCAGTACTTC
>TRBJ1-2|TRBV6-5|TRBD1|NA
CASSYLTGIDYGYTF
TGTGCCAGCAGTTATCTGACAGGGATTGACTATGGCTACACCTTC
>TRBJ2-7|TRBV4-3|TRBD1|NA
CASSQLQGKQYF
TGCGCCAGCAGCCAACTACAGGGGAAGCAGTACTTC
>TRBJ2-3|TRBV7-2|NA|NA
CASSFLGRSTDTQYF
TGTGCCAGCAGCTTCCTGGGGCGGAGCACAGATACGCAGTATTTT
>TRBJ2-5|TRBV5-1|TRBD2|NA
CASSLGQASGGETQYF
TGCGCCAGCAGCTTGGGTCAGGCTAGCGGGGGAGAGACCCAGTACTTC
>TRBJ2-1|TRBV7-6|NA|NA
CASSFSGESYNEQFF
TGTGCCAGCAGCTTTTCGGGTGAGTCGTACAATGAGCAGTTCTTC
>TRBJ2-7|TRBV15|TRBD2|NA
CATSRDGTSGAYEQYF
TGTGCCACCAGCAGAGACGGGACTAGCGGGGCCTACGAGCAGTACTTC
>TRBJ1-6|TRBV9|TRBD1|NA
CASSGDSSYNSPLHF
TGTGCCAGCAGCGGGGACAGCTCCTATAATTCACCCCTCCACTTT
>TRBJ1-2|TRBV19|NA|NA
CASKEAGGNYGYTF
TGTGCCTCGAAGGAGGCGGGGGGTAACTATGGCTACACCTTC
>TRBJ2-1|TRBV11-1|TRBD1|NA
CASSRQGVYNEQFF
TGTGCCAGCAGCCGACAGGGTGTTTACAATGAGCAGTTCTTC
>TRBJ2-3|TRBV6-6|TRBD1|NA
CASSAQRQGSQYF
TGTGCCAGCAGTGCCCAGAGACAGGGTTCGCAGTATTTT
>TRBJ1-3|TRBV6-5|NA|few
CASSYTEGNTIYF
TGTGCCAGCAGTTACACGGAGGGAAACACCATATATTTT
>TRBJ2-7|TRBV7-8|TRBD1|NA
CASRQGTSSYEQYF
TGTGCCAGCCGACAGGGGACCAGTTCCTACGAGCAGTACTTC
>TRBJ1-1|TRBV19|TRBD1|NA
CASSWTGETEAFF
TGTGCCAGTAGTTGGACAGGCGAGACTGAAGCTTTCTTT
>TRBJ2-1|TRBV19|NA|NA
CASSIGGVVFSYNEQFF
TGTGCCAGTAGTATAGGGGGGGTTGTCTTCTCCTACAATGAGCAGTTCTTC
>TRBJ2-7|TRBV4-3|TRBD2|NA
CASSPGTSGSYEQYF
TGCGCCAGCAGCCCCGGGACTAGCGGGTCCTACGAGCAGTACTTC
>TRBJ2-6|TRBV6-1|NA|NA
CASGSVNSGANVLTF
TGTGCCAGCGGGAGTGTCAACTCTGGGGCCAACGTCCTGACTTTC
>TRBJ2-3|TRBV9|TRBD2|NA
CASSAQPTSNTQYF
TGTGCCAGCAGCGCTCAACCGACTAGCAATACGCAGTATTTT
>TRBJ1-1|TRBV19|NA|NA
CASSIASHTEAFF
TGTGCCAGTAGTATTGCGTCGCACACTGAAGCTTTCTTT
>TRBJ1-1|TRBV5-1|NA|many
CASSLGQMNTEAFF
TGCGCCAGCAGCTTGGGGCAGATGAACACTGAAGCTTTCTTT
>TRBJ2-6|TRBV19|TRBD2|NA
CASFLSGGISGANVLTF
TGTGCCAGTTTCTTGTCGGGGGGGATCTCTGGGGCCAACGTCCTGACTTTC
>TRBJ1-2|TRBV7-9|TRBD1|few
CSSSSLNLGQTYGYTF
TGTTCCAGCAGCTCCCTCAACCTGGGACAGACCTATGGCTACACCTTC
>TRBJ2-2|TRBV18|NA|NA
CASSKIEGTGELFF
TGTGCCAGCTCAAAGATTGAGGGCACCGGGGAGCTGTTTTTT
>TRBJ1-2|TRBV6-5|TRBD1|NA
CASSSQQGNYGYTF
TGTGCCAGCAGTAGCCAACAGGGGAACTATGGCTACACCTTC
>TRBJ2-3|TRBV4-2|NA|NA
CASSRLGTDTQYF
TGTGCCAGCAGCCGACTAGGCACAGATACGCAGTATTTT
>TRBJ1-2|TRBV7-8|NA|NA
CASSLALSPITSYGYTF
TGTGCCAGCAGCTTAGCGCTATCCCCGATAACTTCATATGGCTACACCTTC
>TRBJ1-5|TRBV18|NA|NA
CASSPPGGKVGQPQHF
TGTGCCAGCTCACCACCGGGGGGAAAGGTTGGGCAGCCCCAGCATTTT